This T cell receptor (beta chain) came from a study of regulatory T cells in long-lasting Graves disease. Turning to the study itself: In persistent Graves' disease, antithyroid drugs had been taken for over 5 years and TSH receptor antibodies stayed positive. General study points: For persistent Graves' patients, TCR diversity was lower than for newly diagnosed ones.

On this clonotype itself: Its specificity is not known. This clone may be a read error of a much larger clone one base away.

The CDR3 has 14 residues. Looked up from germline, CDR1 is MDHEN and CDR2 is SYDVKM. Through Arm-PCR of CDR3 regions and iRepertoire HTBI primers, TCR beta libraries were built. TCRdb fed the multiplex PCR reads into MiXCR, producing one record per CDR3 protein. The sample lists about 430,000 distinct CDR3 sequences, around a fifth seen once, with 13% to 15% in the top ten. Sample time point: persistent/refractory GD, antithyroid drugs over 5 years with positive TRAb. PBMC-extracted RNA yielded the TCR library. The TCR was taken from a female donor with Graves disease. The sequences come from peripheral blood mononuclear cells (PBMCs), collected when the disease was refractory, from a patient treated with antithyroid drugs. The chain employs TRBV28 and TRBJ2-7; 7 bases line up with TRBD2. CDR3 region: CACSKGGSGNEQYF. The CDR3 nucleotides are TGTGCCTGCAGTAAGGGCGGGAGCGGGAACGAGCAGTACTTC.